These 22 T cell receptor beta chains were all obtained from the same sample, sequenced in a study of blood T cell repertoires in COVID-19. Profiling relied on immunoSEQ multiplex PCR, and the TCRdb table lists in-frame clones only, not all of them. Among over 200,000 clones listed, roughly nine tenths were seen once. Sequencing used peripheral blood. The receptors were gathered from a man aged 35 to 55 with active or convalescent COVID-19.

This clone was counted between two and nine times. The chain employs TRBV19 and TRBJ1-1, with D possibly being TRBD1 (5 bases). Trimming took 1 base from V and 7 from J, leaving 10 bases between them. The CDR3 has 13 residues. The germline gives CDR1 LNHDA, CDR2 SQIVND (reference sequence). The CDR3 DNA is TGTGCCAGTAGTATAGTCGACAGCATTGAAGCTTTCTTT. Encoded protein: CASSIVDSIEAFF. Based on the CDR3 plus reference TRBV19 and TRBJ1-1, the full variable domain is DGGITQSPKYLFRKEGQNVTLSCEQNLNHDAMYWYRQDPGQGLRLIYYSQIVNDFQKGDIAEGYSVSREKKESFPLTVTSAQKNPTAFYLCASSIVDSIEAFFGQGTRLTVV.

The CDR3 sequence is CASLTSGGASEAFF. As DNA, the CDR3 is TGTGCCAGCCTGACCTCAGGGGGCGCATCTGAAGCTTTCTTT. The rearrangement uses TRBV19 and TRBJ1-1; TRBD1 matches 8 bases. The length of the CDR3 is 14 residues. V lost 9 bases to trimming and J lost 6 bases; unmatched junction nucleotides: 12. Germline loops: CDR1 LNHDA, CDR2 SQIVND (reference sequence).

V gene TRBV6-5 combines with J gene TRBJ2-5; 10 nucleotides match TRBD1. CDR3 length: 14 amino acids. After removal of 11 bases from V and 1 base from J, the junction contained 7 bases not matched to a gene. CDR1 MNHEY and CDR2 SVGAGI come from the germline V gene. The CDR3 coding sequence is TGTGCCCTGCGGGACAGGGGAGGCCAAGAGACCCAGTACTTC. As protein: CALRDRGGQETQYF.

This rearrangement joins TRBV18 to TRBJ1-2; 10 nucleotides match TRBD1. The CDR3 consists of 19 residues. V shed 4 bases and J 3 bases; nucleotides not matched to a gene: 17. Germline lookup yields CDR1 KGHSH and CDR2 LQKENI. CDR3 coding DNA: TGTGCCAGCTCACGGGTTGCGGACAGGGGGTTCGCTAGGGACTATGGCTACACCTTC. Translation gives CASSRVADRGFARDYGYTF. Filled out from reference TRBV18 and TRBJ1-2, the complete variable domain reads NAGVMQNPRHLVRRRGQEARLRCSPMKGHSHVYWYRQLPEEGLKFMVYLQKENIIDESGMPKERFSAEFPKEGPSILRIQQVVRGDSAAYFCASSRVADRGFARDYGYTFGSGTRLTVV.

The rearrangement links TRBV24-1 to TRBJ1-1, with D perhaps matching TRBD1 (6 bases). Germline lookup yields CDR1 KGHDR and CDR2 SFDVKD. The CDR3 has 13 residues. V was shortened by 9 bases and J by 2 bases, with 12 bases between the two germline ends. The CDR3 region is CATRDTGNTEAFF. The CDR3 DNA reads TGTGCCACCCGGGACACGGGAAACACTGAAGCTTTCTTT.

V usage is TRBV7-6 and J usage is TRBJ2-1; 11 bases agree with TRBD1. The J segment lost 3 bases and the V segment lost 0 bases, leaving 4 bases of the junction unmatched. The CDR3 is made up of 17 amino acids. In germline, CDR1 is SGHVS, CDR2 FNYEAQ. The CDR3 nucleotides read TGTGCCAGCAGCTTAGCAGGGGACAGGGGGGGCTACAATGAGCAGTTCTTC. The encoded protein is CASSLAGDRGGYNEQFF.

This sequence joins TRBV7-2 and TRBJ2-1, with D possibly matching TRBD2 (6 bases). The CDR3 is 16 residues long. V lost 2 bases to trimming and J lost 2 bases, with 13 bases between them. Germline loops: CDR1 SGHTA, CDR2 FQGNSA. For the CDR3, the DNA is TGTGCCAGCAGCTTATTAGCGGCCCTTACCTACAATGAGCAGTTCTTC. It encodes CASSLLAALTYNEQFF.

V and J are TRBV28 and TRBJ1-1; 10 bases are a match to TRBD1. Germline V gene lookup returns CDR1 MDHEN and CDR2 SYDVKM. V lost 4 bases, J lost 2 bases, and 1 base stayed unmatched. The CDR3 length is 14 residues. CDR3 region: CASSWDRGNTEAFF. The CDR3 nucleotides are TGTGCCAGCAGTTGGGACAGGGGTAACACTGAAGCTTTCTTT.

The sample holds one count of this clone. This chain joins TRBV3-1 (or the pseudogene TRBV3-2) and TRBJ2-2; 12 bases map to TRBD2. With 7 bases clipped from V and 6 bases from J, the junction kept 3 bases outside the gene matches. The CDR3 extends over 14 amino acids. The germline gives CDR1 LGHDT, CDR2 YNNKEL (reference sequence). CDR3 nucleotides: TGTGCCAGCACTAGCGGGGGGGCCGCCGGGGAGCTGTTTTTT. Its protein is CASTSGGAAGELFF.

The chain carries TRBV18 and TRBJ2-7, with 7 bases lining up with TRBD2. The CDR3 runs 13 residues. The germline V gene encodes CDR1 KGHSH and CDR2 LQKENI. With V trimmed by 2 bases and J by 6 bases, 4 bases remained unmatched. The CDR3 loop reads CASSPGAGSEQYF. In nucleotides, the CDR3 is TGTGCCAGCTCACCAGGAGCGGGGAGCGAGCAGTACTTC.

This chain joins TRBV30 and TRBJ2-3; 10 bases agree with TRBD2. CDR3 length equals 14 residues. Germline assignment: CDR1 GTSNPN and CDR2 SVGIG (reference sequence). V lost 7 bases to trimming and J lost 2 bases; unmatched junction nucleotides: 6. The CDR3 DNA reads TGTGCCTACCAAACTAGCGGGGCCACAGATACGCAGTATTTT. Protein product: CAYQTSGATDTQYF.

CDR3 region: CASSLVGGEGTEAFF. For the CDR3, the DNA is TGCGCCAGCAGCTTGGTAGGGGGCGAAGGGACTGAAGCTTTCTTT. The chain carries TRBV5-1 and TRBJ1-1; TRBD1 aligns across 7 bases. Germline CDR1 reads SGHRS; CDR2 reads YFSETQ. The J segment lost 5 bases and the V segment lost 0 bases, leaving 7 bases of the junction unmatched. This CDR3 comprises 15 residues.

The chain carries TRBV29-1 and TRBJ2-4, with D perhaps TRBD2 (6 bases). Trimming took 7 bases from V and 3 from J, leaving 10 bases between them. The CDR3 contains 12 residues. CDR1 is SQVTM and CDR2 is ANQGSEA in the germline V gene. The DNA of the CDR3 is TGCAGCGGCGGGACGGTCAAAAACATTCAGTACTTC. Translation gives CSGGTVKNIQYF.

The V and J genes are TRBV3-1 (or the pseudogene TRBV3-2) and TRBJ1-2; possibly TRBD1 for D (6 bases). CDR1 is LGHDT, CDR2 YNNKEL, per germline (reference sequence). CDR3 length equals 15 residues. V lost 4 bases and J 5 bases, leaving 17 bases between the germline ends. This CDR3 reads CASSPHQNRAYGYTF. CDR3 DNA sequence: TGTGCCAGCAGCCCCCATCAAAACAGGGCTTATGGCTACACCTTC.

This chain uses TRBV9 with TRBJ2-1; TRBD2 might be the D (5 bases). CDR1 and CDR2 from the germline V gene are SGDLS and YYNGEE. V lost 0 bases and J 8 bases, leaving 18 bases between the germline ends. The CDR3 runs to 16 residues. The CDR3 nucleotides read TGTGCCAGCAGCGTAGGGTTCGGCAGGACTTTCGATGAGCAGTTCTTC. Translated: CASSVGFGRTFDEQFF.

Written as DNA, the CDR3 is TGTGCCACCAGTGATTTAAGCCCCTATGGCTACACCTTC. It translates to CATSDLSPYGYTF. The rearrangement links TRBV24-1 to TRBJ1-2; D remains unclear. Germline V gene sequence: CDR1 KGHDR, CDR2 SFDVKD. Trimming cost V 1 base and J 4 bases, with 6 bases left between them. The CDR3 runs to 13 residues.

The chain carries TRBV19 and TRBJ1-1; D gene unclear. The CDR3 extends over 12 amino acids. Germline V CDR1 and CDR2: LNHDA, SQIVND (reference sequence). V was cut by 6 bases and J by 11 bases, with 16 bases left in between. The CDR3 sequence is CASSDSSPAAFF. The CDR3 coding sequence is TGTGCCAGTAGCGACTCTTCACCGGCGGCTTTCTTT.

V usage is TRBV6-5 and J usage is TRBJ1-1; D remains ambiguous. The V end lost 2 bases, the J end lost 1 base, and 11 bases lay between the germline ends. Germline CDR1 and CDR2: MNHEY and SVGAGI. This CDR3 has 15 amino acids. Here the CDR3 DNA reads TGTGCCAGCAGTTACCTGATCCGGGAGAACACTGAAGCTTTCTTT. Translating it yields CASSYLIRENTEAFF.

The rearrangement links TRBV19 to TRBJ2-1, with TRBD2 matching 7 bases. The CDR3 is 14 residues long. The germline V gene has CDR1 LNHDA and CDR2 SQIVND (reference sequence). Trimming at V came to 5 bases and at J to 6 bases, leaving 7 bases not matched to a gene. CDR3 nucleotides: TGTGCCAGTAGTCGGGGGAGGGCCCCCAATGAGCAGTTCTTC. Its protein product is CASSRGRAPNEQFF.

The CDR3 DNA is TGTGCCAGCGGATTTGGGACAGGGGGCGAGGAGACCCAGTACTTC. Protein sequence: CASGFGTGGEETQYF. The rearrangement uses TRBV6-5 and TRBJ2-5; the match to TRBD1 covers 12 bases. The CDR3 has 15 amino acids. From germline, CDR1 is MNHEY and CDR2 SVGAGI. Trimming removed 8 bases from V and 5 bases from J; junction bases left unmatched: 9.

The chain joins TRBV4-1 to TRBJ1-2, with D perhaps matching TRBD1 (5 bases). This CDR3 has 17 amino acids. V lost 4 bases and J lost 4, with 22 bases in between. From germline, CDR1 is MGHRA and CDR2 YSYEKL. The CDR3 sequence: CASSPPGGDLATYGYTF. The CDR3 region has the DNA TGCGCCAGCAGCCCCCCGGGAGGGGACCTTGCAACCTATGGCTACACCTTC.

This clone was counted once. This sequence joins TRBV28 and TRBJ1-6, with TRBD1 matching over 8 bases. Germline CDR1 and CDR2: MDHEN and SYDVKM. The J segment lost 5 bases and the V segment lost 6 bases, leaving 6 bases of the junction unmatched. The CDR3 spans 15 residues. CDR3 nucleotides: TGTGCCAGCAGGTTCCGACAGGGGAATAATTCACCCCTCCACTTT. Translation: CASRFRQGNNSPLHF.